A selection of T cell receptor beta chains follows, all from one sample in a study of T-cell reconstitution after alpha-beta-depleted transplantation in children. TCRdb fed the PCR reads into MiXCR, producing one record per CDR3 protein. The sample contains roughly 500,000 distinct CDR3 sequences, about 31% of which appear only once. The sequences come from PBMCs from the stem cell graft donor, collected from the stem cell graft. Receptors were obtained from a human donor who donated a stem cell graft to a child with aplastic anemia. The CDR3 runs from the conserved cysteine through the conserved F or W. Fields, in order: CDR3 protein, J gene, V gene.

cdr3_aa: CASSLGPFLNNEQFF
j_call: TRBJ2-1
v_call: TRBV6-1

cdr3_aa: CSASKLANTEAFF
j_call: TRBJ1-1
v_call: TRBV20-1

cdr3_aa: CASGSGASETQYF
j_call: TRBJ2-5
v_call: TRBV5-1

cdr3_aa: CASGPFRGGGTDTQYF
j_call: TRBJ2-3
v_call: TRBV7-2

cdr3_aa: CASSVRPSGYEQYF
j_call: TRBJ2-7
v_call: TRBV9

cdr3_aa: CSAARANTEAFF
j_call: TRBJ1-1
v_call: TRBV20-1

cdr3_aa: CASSPLAGRSNEQFF
j_call: TRBJ2-1
v_call: TRBV18

cdr3_aa: CASGQGAAGNTIYF
j_call: TRBJ1-3
v_call: TRBV10-3

cdr3_aa: CASSYSCWGPNYSNQPQHF
j_call: TRBJ1-5
v_call: TRBV6-5

cdr3_aa: CATSRALAGQRETQYF
j_call: TRBJ2-5
v_call: TRBV15

cdr3_aa: CASSVLPRGNQPQHF
j_call: TRBJ1-5
v_call: TRBV7-2

cdr3_aa: CASSYSAHSTYNEQFF
j_call: TRBJ2-1
v_call: TRBV6-5

cdr3_aa: CASSLGLATYNEQFF
j_call: TRBJ2-1
v_call: TRBV5-1

cdr3_aa: CASSPGGTQPQHF
j_call: TRBJ1-5
v_call: TRBV18

cdr3_aa: CSASAGGWVEEPDTQYF
j_call: TRBJ2-3
v_call: TRBV20-1

cdr3_aa: CASSLPRIDTQYF
j_call: TRBJ2-3
v_call: TRBV13

cdr3_aa: CSARRGGLAGHNEQFF
j_call: TRBJ2-1
v_call: TRBV20-1

cdr3_aa: CASRDDFTDTQYF
j_call: TRBJ2-3
v_call: TRBV27

cdr3_aa: CASSLGQSFFNYGYTF
j_call: TRBJ1-2
v_call: TRBV7-2

cdr3_aa: CASRSGFQETQYF
j_call: TRBJ2-5
v_call: TRBV12-3/TRBV12-4

cdr3_aa: CASSPRTFQGAYNEQFF
j_call: TRBJ2-1
v_call: TRBV5-1

cdr3_aa: CSSTRGSDNEQFF
j_call: TRBJ2-1
v_call: TRBV29-1

cdr3_aa: CASTLGTSGRPGANVLTF
j_call: TRBJ2-6
v_call: TRBV5-1

cdr3_aa: CASSPTGERAQYF
j_call: TRBJ2-7
v_call: TRBV4-3

cdr3_aa: CASSTGRRNQPQHF
j_call: TRBJ1-5
v_call: TRBV18

cdr3_aa: CATSRENRGEAFF
j_call: TRBJ1-1
v_call: TRBV15

cdr3_aa: CASSHGQTTSYEQYF
j_call: TRBJ2-7
v_call: TRBV4-3

cdr3_aa: CASGAGQYYGYTF
j_call: TRBJ1-2
v_call: TRBV28

cdr3_aa: CSARGGTGGALYGYTF
j_call: TRBJ1-2
v_call: TRBV20-1

cdr3_aa: CSAGGTSGYNEQFF
j_call: TRBJ2-1
v_call: TRBV20-1

cdr3_aa: CASSPVVGYQETQYF
j_call: TRBJ2-5
v_call: TRBV18

cdr3_aa: CASSLGRDYEQYF
j_call: TRBJ2-7
v_call: TRBV7-2

cdr3_aa: CSVEDLTVNYGYTF
j_call: TRBJ1-2
v_call: TRBV29-1

cdr3_aa: CAWSATVGNEQFF
j_call: TRBJ2-1
v_call: TRBV30

cdr3_aa: CASSYSAGTSRNIQYF
j_call: TRBJ2-4
v_call: TRBV6-5

cdr3_aa: CASSVHSYNEQFF
j_call: TRBJ2-1
v_call: TRBV28

cdr3_aa: CASSLATANTEAFF
j_call: TRBJ1-1
v_call: TRBV7-2

cdr3_aa: CASGRRGANTGELFF
j_call: TRBJ2-2
v_call: TRBV12-3/TRBV12-4

cdr3_aa: CASSLGNHYGYTF
j_call: TRBJ1-2
v_call: TRBV12-3/TRBV12-4

cdr3_aa: CSARGRAGRVWNTEAFF
j_call: TRBJ1-1
v_call: TRBV20-1

cdr3_aa: CASSPETIYNEQFF
j_call: TRBJ2-1
v_call: TRBV7-9

cdr3_aa: CASSKLGGGEQFF
j_call: TRBJ2-1
v_call: TRBV12-3/TRBV12-4

cdr3_aa: CSVGKYGPGSGYTF
j_call: TRBJ1-2
v_call: TRBV29-1